This T cell receptor beta chain is from a study of technical replicates of blood from a few donors. Looked up from germline, CDR1 is MNHEY and CDR2 is SMNVEV (reference sequence). This CDR3 is 13 amino acids long. Trimming cost V 5 bases and J 1 base; bases outside gene matches: 1. The method was immunoSEQ multiplex PCR; TCRdb's version includes in-frame clones alone and lacks a portion of them. Among nearly 70,000 clones listed, roughly 92% were seen once. The material sequenced was PBMCs. This receptor was obtained from a human donor in good health. Some clones in this sample may be carry-over from other donors' samples. The V gene is TRBV27, the J gene TRBJ1-1; 7 bases map to TRBD1. For the CDR3, the DNA is TGTGCCAGCAGTGACAGGGCGAACACTGAAGCTTTCTTT. The encoded protein is CASSDRANTEAFF.